This T cell receptor beta chain was recovered during a study of T cells in Graves' hyperthyroidism and ophthalmopathy. Overall study context: The authors collected peripheral blood at initial diagnosis, before any treatment.

The investigators amplified TCR beta CDR3 regions from RNA transcripts. Using the HTBI primer set, a first-round RT-PCR was run on the TCR CDR3. Each CDR3 protein is one row after TCRdb ran MiXCR on the multiplex PCR reads. This table has around 300,000 distinct CDR3 sequences, around 13% appearing once. There are 14 residues in the CDR3. Trimming cost V 6 bases and J 7 bases; bases outside gene matches: 8. Exclusion of patients followed from uncontrolled infection, other autoimmune disease, pregnancy or lactation. This clonotype was recorded many times. Its specificity is not known. General study points: Most thyroid clonotypes that were expanded above 0.001 also turned up in blood. Separating ophthalmopathy from stable hyperthyroidism was achieved by a 13 V-J model.

V usage is TRBV12-3 or TRBV12-4 and J usage is TRBJ2-2, with TRBD2 matching 7 bases. The sample was blood. The sequence came from a woman aged 40 to 50 with Graves' ophthalmopathy. The DNA of the CDR3 is TGTGCCAGCAGACCGAGCGGGGCTGGCGGGGAGCTGTTTTTT. Its translation is CASRPSGAGGELFF.